This TCR beta chain was identified in a study of response to subunit inactivated influenza vaccine. V trimming: 0 bases; J trimming: 5 bases; junction bases outside the gene matches: 8. Germline V lookup: CDR1 LGHNA, CDR2 YSLEER. The CDR3 totals 17 residues. This clonotype was counted ten times or more. TCRdb reprocessed the RT-PCR reads via MiXCR and lists one record per CDR3 protein. Seen here are around 570,000 distinct CDR3 sequences, roughly 12% observed once, and the top ten hold 11%. In addition, the sample was reused for a study of T cells expressing NK-cell markers. That work states: For TCR beta, cDNA was produced by 5'RACE template switching with UMIs. HCMV seropositivity marked most of the eight sequenced donors; one was seronegative. Sorting in several experiments was restricted by an anti-gamma-delta TCR antibody to alpha-beta TCR T cells. Whether expanded NKG2C+ T cell clones were HCMV-specific remained unclear.

The rearrangement uses TRBV4-3 and TRBJ2-2; TRBD1 agrees at 8 bases. The receptor comes from a man aged 50-59 years who received an inactivated influenza vaccine. The material was PBMCs from blood, obtained on the day of vaccination. CDR3 in amino acids: CASSQDPQGAWTGELFF. CDR3 nucleotides: TGCGCCAGCAGCCAAGATCCCCAGGGGGCATGGACCGGGGAGCTGTTTTTT.